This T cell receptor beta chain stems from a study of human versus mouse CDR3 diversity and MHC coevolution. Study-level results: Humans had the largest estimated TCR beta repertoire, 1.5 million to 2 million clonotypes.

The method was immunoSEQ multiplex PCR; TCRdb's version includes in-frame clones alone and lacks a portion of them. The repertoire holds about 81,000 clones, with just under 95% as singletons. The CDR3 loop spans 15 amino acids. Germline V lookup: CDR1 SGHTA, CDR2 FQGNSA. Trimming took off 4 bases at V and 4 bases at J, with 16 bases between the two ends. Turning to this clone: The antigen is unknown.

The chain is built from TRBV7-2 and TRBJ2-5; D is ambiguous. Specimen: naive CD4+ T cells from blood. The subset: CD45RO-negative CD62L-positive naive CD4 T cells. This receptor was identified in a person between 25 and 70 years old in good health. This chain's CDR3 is CASSSIRIVAETQYF. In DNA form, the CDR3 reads TGTGCCAGCAGCTCCATAAGGATAGTAGCAGAGACCCAGTACTTC.